Included here is one T cell receptor (beta chain) sequence, with context. Making TCR cDNA involved 5'RACE template switching, which added UMIs and a universal primer site. In TCRdb, the 5' RACE reads were re-called with MiXCR into one record per CDR3 protein. There are hundreds of thousands of distinct CDR3 sequences in the sample; 13% occur only once, and about 14% lies in the top ten. CDR3 length equals 14 residues. Trimming stripped 5 bases from V and 4 bases from J, with 12 bases between. Germline V gene data show CDR1 as MDHEN and CDR2 as SYDVKM. This record comes from a study of T cells after yellow fever vaccination.

Sequenced material: PBMCs, taken on the day of the yellow fever booster vaccination. This receptor was taken from a man in his thirties or forties who received the YFV17D yellow fever vaccine. The chain carries TRBV28 and TRBJ1-3; D is uncertain. The CDR3, as DNA: TGTGCCAGCAGTCTTGAGAACTCAGGAAACACCATATATTTT. Translating gives CASSLENSGNTIYF.